A selection of T cell receptor beta chains follows, all from one sample in a study of blood T cell repertoires in COVID-19. Repertoires were generated with immunoSEQ multiplex PCR, while TCRdb's copy carries only in-frame clones and drops some. In the table there are 250,000 to 350,000 clones, almost 90% of which are singletons. The sequenced sample was peripheral blood. These TCRs come from a woman aged 25 to 45 with COVID-19, enrolled during active disease. Both conserved end residues are part of each CDR3. The order of the fields is V gene, clone size, J gene, CDR3 protein. The size field is filled for only some rows; it gives once, few, many or a size class.

V gene: TRBV5-4
clone size: .
J gene: TRBJ2-5
CDR3 protein: CASSLPTADQETQYF

V gene: TRBV11-2
clone size: .
J gene: TRBJ1-1
CDR3 protein: CASSFSRTEAFF

V gene: TRBV4-1
clone size: .
J gene: TRBJ2-1
CDR3 protein: CASSQDPPGGGNEQFF

V gene: TRBV6-5
clone size: .
J gene: TRBJ1-6
CDR3 protein: CASSYRGNSPLHF

V gene: TRBV19
clone size: .
J gene: TRBJ2-7
CDR3 protein: CASSIPGQGSYEQYF

V gene: TRBV6-6
clone size: .
J gene: TRBJ1-1
CDR3 protein: CASLGKGVTEAFF

V gene: TRBV6-5
clone size: .
J gene: TRBJ2-4
CDR3 protein: CASKETAKNIQYF

V gene: TRBV30
clone size: few
J gene: TRBJ1-5
CDR3 protein: CAWTDRGYNQPQHF

V gene: TRBV5-1
clone size: .
J gene: TRBJ1-4
CDR3 protein: CASSLGAGGSEKLFF

V gene: TRBV7-9
clone size: .
J gene: TRBJ1-5
CDR3 protein: CASSLGNQGEPQHF

V gene: TRBV7-8
clone size: .
J gene: TRBJ1-5
CDR3 protein: CASSLRRDQPQHF

V gene: TRBV27
clone size: .
J gene: TRBJ1-5
CDR3 protein: CASSGQGNQPQHF

V gene: TRBV15
clone size: .
J gene: TRBJ2-1
CDR3 protein: CATSRDPSRGLEQFF

V gene: TRBV12-3/TRBV12-4
clone size: few
J gene: TRBJ2-5
CDR3 protein: CASSLRSETQYF

V gene: TRBV24-1
clone size: few
J gene: TRBJ2-3
CDR3 protein: CATSDLIGVSTDTQYF